This TCR beta chain was obtained from a study of blood T cell repertoires in COVID-19. In the study overall: The origin of the acute and convalescent COVID-19 samples was the United States, Italy and Spain.

Produced via immunoSEQ multiplex PCR; TCRdb's table is partial and in-frame only. The table lists some 250,000 clones, about 80% of them singletons. Trimming cost V 4 bases and J 0 bases; bases outside gene matches: 16. CDR3 length: 18 amino acids. CDR1 and CDR2 from the germline V gene are SQVTM and ANQGSEA. The source of this sequence is a woman over 75 with acute or convalescent COVID-19. Material for sequencing was peripheral blood. The chain is built from TRBV29-1 and TRBJ2-3; TRBD2 aligns across 7 bases. The CDR3 DNA sequence: TGCAGCGTTGGAGGCGGACTAGAAAAGTGGCGTAGCACAGATACGCAGTATTTT. The encoded protein is CSVGGGLEKWRSTDTQYF.